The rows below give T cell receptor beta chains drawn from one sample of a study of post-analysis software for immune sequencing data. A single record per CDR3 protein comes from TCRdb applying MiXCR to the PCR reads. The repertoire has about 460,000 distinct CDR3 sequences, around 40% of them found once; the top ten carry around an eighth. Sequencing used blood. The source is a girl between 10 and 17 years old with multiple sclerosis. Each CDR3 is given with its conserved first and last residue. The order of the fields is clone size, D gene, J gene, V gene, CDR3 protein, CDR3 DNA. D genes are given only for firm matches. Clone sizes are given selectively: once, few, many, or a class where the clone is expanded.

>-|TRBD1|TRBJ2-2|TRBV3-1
CASSQGTGAGELFF
TGTGCCAGCAGCCAAGGGACAGGGGCCGGGGAGCTGTTTTTT
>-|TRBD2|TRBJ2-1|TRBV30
CAWSPTSGIYNEQFF
TGTGCCTGGAGTCCGACTAGCGGGATCTACAATGAGCAGTTCTTC
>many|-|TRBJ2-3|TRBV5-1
CASSSRTGRETDTQYF
TGCGCCAGCAGCTCCCGGACAGGGCGGGAGACAGATACGCAGTATTTT
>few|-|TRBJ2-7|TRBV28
CASTQAPGRNLIGQYF
TGTGCCAGCACCCAAGCGCCGGGACGTAATTTAATCGGGCAGTACTTC
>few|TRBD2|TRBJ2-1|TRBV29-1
CSVVTSGYNEQFF
TGCAGCGTTGTTACTAGCGGTTACAATGAGCAGTTCTTC
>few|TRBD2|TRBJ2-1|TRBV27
CASSFRLAGYNEQFF
TGTGCCAGCAGTTTTCGACTAGCGGGCTACAATGAGCAGTTCTTC
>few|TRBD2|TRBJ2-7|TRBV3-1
CASSQPSGSVYEQYF
TGTGCCAGCAGCCAACCTAGCGGGAGCGTCTACGAGCAGTACTTC
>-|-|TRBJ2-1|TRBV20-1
CSARDGRKGDYNEQFF
TGCAGTGCTAGAGATGGCAGGAAGGGGGACTACAATGAGCAGTTCTTC
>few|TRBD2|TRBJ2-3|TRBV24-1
CATRSSTGLEESDTQYF
TGTGCCACCAGGAGTTCTACGGGACTAGAGGAATCAGATACGCAGTATTTT
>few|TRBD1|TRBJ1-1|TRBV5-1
CASSLGTGVGTEAFF
TGCGCCAGCAGCTTGGGGACAGGGGTAGGCACTGAAGCTTTCTTT
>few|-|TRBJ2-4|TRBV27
CASSLQGSAKNIQYF
TGTGCCAGCAGTCTTCAAGGGAGCGCCAAAAACATTCAGTACTTC
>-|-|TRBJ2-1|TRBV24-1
CATSDPVTSGNNNEQFF
TGTGCCACCAGTGACCCGGTTACGAGCGGAAACAACAATGAGCAGTTCTTC
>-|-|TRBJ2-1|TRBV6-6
CASSYGPSLEQFF
TGTGCCAGCAGTTACGGGCCAAGCCTTGAACAGTTCTTC
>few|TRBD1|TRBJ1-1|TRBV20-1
CSARRQGTSEAFF
TGCAGTGCTAGAAGACAGGGAACGAGTGAAGCTTTCTTT
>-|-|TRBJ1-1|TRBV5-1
CASSRNRVEAFF
TGCGCCAGCAGCCGGAACAGGGTCGAAGCTTTCTTT
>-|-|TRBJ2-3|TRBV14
CASSQSSTQYF
TGTGCCAGCAGCCAATCATCGACGCAGTATTTT
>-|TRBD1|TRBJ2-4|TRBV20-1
CSAQFPGQGSDEQYF
TGCAGTGCTCAATTCCCGGGACAGGGGAGCGATGAGCAGTACTTC
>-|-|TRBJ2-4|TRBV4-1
CASSQGRGQGRAKNIQYF
TGCGCCAGCAGCCAAGGGCGTGGGCAGGGGAGGGCCAAAAACATTCAGTACTTC
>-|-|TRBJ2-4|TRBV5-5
CASSMDPGGKNIQYF
TGTGCCAGCAGCATGGACCCGGGCGGCAAAAACATTCAGTACTTC
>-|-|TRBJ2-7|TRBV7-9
CASSPGSQYYEQYF
TGTGCCAGCAGCCCAGGTTCCCAATACTACGAGCAGTACTTC
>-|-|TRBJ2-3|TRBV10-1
CASTGTVGGTDTQYF
TGCGCCAGCACCGGGACTGTAGGAGGTACAGATACGCAGTATTTT
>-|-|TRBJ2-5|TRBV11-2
CASSPRRISDNEQYF
TGTGCCAGCAGCCCCCGTCGGATTAGCGACAATGAGCAGTACTTC
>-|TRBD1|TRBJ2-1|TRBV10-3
CAIRDRVDNEQFF
TGTGCCATCCGGGACAGGGTGGACAATGAGCAGTTCTTC
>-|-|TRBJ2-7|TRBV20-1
CSAETGKQYF
TGCAGTGCTGAAACAGGGAAGCAGTACTTC
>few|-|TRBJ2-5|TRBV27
CASIPGRETQYF
TGTGCCAGCATCCCGGGGCGGGAGACCCAGTACTTC
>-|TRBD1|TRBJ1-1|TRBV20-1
CSARVRTPASTGEAEAFF
TGCAGTGCTAGAGTAAGGACCCCAGCATCCACAGGGGAGGCTGAAGCTTTCTTT
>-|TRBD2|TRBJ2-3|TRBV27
CASSLGGSHRWTQYF
TGTGCCAGCAGTTTAGGCGGGAGCCACAGATGGACGCAGTATTTT
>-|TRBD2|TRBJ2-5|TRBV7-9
CASSLARGLARETQYF
TGTGCCAGCAGCTTAGCTCGAGGACTAGCGAGGGAGACCCAGTACTTC
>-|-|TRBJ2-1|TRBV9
CASSVAGGGDYNEQFF
TGTGCCAGCAGCGTAGCTGGCGGCGGTGACTACAATGAGCAGTTCTTC
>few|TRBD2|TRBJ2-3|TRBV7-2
CASSLGTIWGVAQYF
TGTGCCAGCAGCCTAGGGACTATATGGGGTGTTGCGCAGTATTTT
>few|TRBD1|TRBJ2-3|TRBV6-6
CASSWDRVADTQYF
TGTGCCAGCAGTTGGGACAGGGTGGCAGATACGCAGTATTTT
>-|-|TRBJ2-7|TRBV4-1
CASSQTGGAYEQYF
TGCGCCAGCAGCCAGACTGGTGGAGCCTACGAGCAGTACTTC
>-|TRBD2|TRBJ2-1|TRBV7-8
CASSLVWAGGLRNSYNGQFF
TGTGCCAGCAGCTTAGTTTGGGCGGGAGGTTTACGTAACTCCTACAATGGGCAGTTCTTC
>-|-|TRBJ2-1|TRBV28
CASSLGLEPYEQFF
TGTGCCAGCAGTTTGGGGCTAGAACCCTATGAGCAGTTCTTC
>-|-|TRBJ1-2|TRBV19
CASRADLITYGYTF
TGTGCCAGTAGAGCGGACTTAATCACGTATGGCTACACCTTC
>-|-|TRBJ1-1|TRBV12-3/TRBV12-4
CASTSSIIGTEAFF
TGTGCCAGCACCAGTTCAATTATAGGGACTGAAGCTTTCTTT
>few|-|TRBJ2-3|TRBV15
CATSTHSTDTQYF
TGTGCCACCAGCACCCATAGCACAGATACGCAGTATTTT
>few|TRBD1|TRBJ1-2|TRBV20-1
CSGPDRGPNYGYTF
TGCAGTGGGCCGGACAGGGGGCCGAACTATGGCTACACCTTC
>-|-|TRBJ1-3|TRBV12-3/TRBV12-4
CASSLGNTIYF
TGTGCCAGCAGCCTCGGAAACACCATATATTTT
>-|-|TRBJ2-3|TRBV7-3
CASSKGLTDTQYF
TGTGCCAGCAGCAAAGGACTCACAGATACGCAGTATTTT
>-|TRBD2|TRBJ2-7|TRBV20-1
CSARDRPGRAYEQYF
TGCAGTGCTAGAGATCGTCCAGGGAGGGCGTACGAGCAGTACTTC
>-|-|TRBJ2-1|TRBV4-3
CASSQDKGTGEQFF
TGCGCCAGCAGCCAAGATAAAGGAACCGGTGAGCAGTTCTTC
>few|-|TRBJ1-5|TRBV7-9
CASSLRENQPQHF
TGTGCCAGCAGCTTACGGGAGAATCAGCCCCAGCATTTT
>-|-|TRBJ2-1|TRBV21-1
CASSTDPATLSYNEQFF
TGTGCCAGCAGCACCGACCCGGCGACTTTATCCTACAATGAGCAGTTCTTC
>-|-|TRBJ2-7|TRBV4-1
CASSQDGSGVRDEQYF
TGCGCCAGCAGCCAAGATGGATCGGGAGTTAGGGACGAGCAGTACTTC
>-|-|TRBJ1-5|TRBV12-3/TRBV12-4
CASSLKSNQPQHF
TGTGCCAGCAGTTTAAAGAGCAATCAGCCCCAGCATTTT
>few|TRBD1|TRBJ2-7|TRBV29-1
CSVETDLPQGAKYEQYF
TGCAGCGTTGAAACTGATCTTCCCCAGGGGGCAAAATACGAGCAGTACTTC
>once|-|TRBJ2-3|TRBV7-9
CASSSPRLYTTDTQYF
TGTGCCAGCAGCTCCCCCCGACTGTATACCACAGATACGCAGTATTTT
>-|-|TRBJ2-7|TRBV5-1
CASSLAVGLPNPSSYEQYF
TGCGCCAGCAGCTTGGCTGTAGGACTACCCAACCCAAGCTCCTACGAGCAGTACTTC